The rows below give T cell receptor beta chains drawn from one sample of a study of cytomegalovirus exposure and HLA in healthy donors. Using immunoSEQ multiplex PCR, the repertoire was profiled, and TCRdb retains in-frame clones only, with some absent. The data show fewer than 250,000 clones, 65% to 85% seen once. Sample: PBMCs. Receptors originate from a man younger than 35 in good health and CMV-seronegative. CDR3s include the opening cysteine and the closing phenylalanine or tryptophan. A D gene is named only where the DNA matches it firmly. Expanded clones are given a class, and other clones once, few, many or no size at all.

TRBD1,17,TRBJ1-3,NA,TRBV19,TGTGCCAGTAGTACCTCCCGACAGGGGGCCTCTGGAAACACCATATATTTT,CASSTSRQGASGNTIYF
NA,15,TRBJ2-3,NA,TRBV9,TGTGCCAGCAGCGTATCACCGGGAAGCACAGATACGCAGTATTTT,CASSVSPGSTDTQYF
NA,15,TRBJ2-6,NA,TRBV5-4,TGTGCCAGCAGTAACAGGGATACGGGGGCCAACGTCCTGACTTTC,CASSNRDTGANVLTF
NA,15,TRBJ1-3,NA,TRBV15,TGTGCCACCAGCCGCGACAGTGCGTGGCGAAACACCATATATTTT,CATSRDSAWRNTIYF
NA,14,TRBJ2-3,NA,TRBV30,TGTGCCTGGAGTGTATCGGGGAGGCCAGATACGCAGTATTTT,CAWSVSGRPDTQYF
TRBD2,14,TRBJ2-3,few,TRBV7-9,TGTGCCAGCAGCCCCCGGGACTACACAGATACGCAGTATTTT,CASSPRDYTDTQYF
TRBD1,14,TRBJ2-7,NA,TRBV19,TGTGCCAGTAGGAGACAGGGGGACTCCTACGAGCAGTACTTC,CASRRQGDSYEQYF
NA,16,TRBJ1-3,NA,TRBV7-2,TGTGCCAGCAGCTTCGCCTCCCGGGGCTCTGGAAACACCATATATTTT,CASSFASRGSGNTIYF
NA,14,TRBJ2-7,medium-sized,TRBV11-2,TGTGCCAGCAGTTTTCCCATGAAGAGAGAGGAGCAGTACTTC,CASSFPMKREEQYF
TRBD1,15,TRBJ1-2,once,TRBV9,TGTGCCAGCAGCGTAGAAGGGACAGGGAACTATGGCTACACCTTC,CASSVEGTGNYGYTF
TRBD2,16,TRBJ2-1,NA,TRBV5-1,TGCGCCAGCAGCCCCCTGGGGCTAGCGGGAGCGAATGAGCAGTTCTTC,CASSPLGLAGANEQFF
TRBD2,15,TRBJ2-1,NA,TRBV28,TGTGCCAGCAGTTTCCCTAGCGGGAGGGCCAGTGAGCAGTTCTTC,CASSFPSGRASEQFF
TRBD1,13,TRBJ1-2,NA,TRBV28,TGTGCCAGCAAACCCGGGACAGGTGATGGCTACACCTTC,CASKPGTGDGYTF
NA,14,TRBJ2-5,NA,TRBV7-2,TGTGCCAGCAGCTTAGACAGGTCAAGGGAGGCCCAGTACTTC,CASSLDRSREAQYF
NA,16,TRBJ1-1,NA,TRBV6-1,TGTGCCAGCAGTGCACTCTGGGGAGGGGCGGACACTGAAGCTTTCTTT,CASSALWGGADTEAFF
NA,13,TRBJ1-5,NA,TRBV4-1,TGCGCCAGCAGCCAAGATCCGAGTAAGCCCCAGCATTTT,CASSQDPSKPQHF
NA,15,TRBJ2-7,NA,TRBV18,TGTGCCAGCTCACTAGGGGTCATTCCCATCTACGAGCAGTACTTC,CASSLGVIPIYEQYF
TRBD1,15,TRBJ2-7,NA,TRBV7-8,TGTGCCAGCAGATACGGACAGGGGCCCTCCTACGAGCAGTACTTC,CASRYGQGPSYEQYF
NA,12,TRBJ2-3,few,TRBV9,TGTGCCAGCAGCACTAACACAGATACGCAGTATTTT,CASSTNTDTQYF
NA,12,TRBJ1-2,once,TRBV6-1,TGTGCCAGCAGTGAAACCCCAGGCAATCGGACCTTC,CASSETPGNRTF
NA,20,TRBJ2-7,NA,TRBV5-1,TGCGCCAGCAGCTTGGACCCTAGCACCCCCGCAAACCCTCTTTACTACGAGCAGTACTTC,CASSLDPSTPANPLYYEQYF
NA,13,TRBJ1-5,once,TRBV6-1,TGTGCCAGCAGTGAATCCATTTATCAGCCCCAGCATTTT,CASSESIYQPQHF
TRBD1,15,TRBJ1-2,NA,TRBV6-6,TGTGCCAGCAGTTACTGGGGGACAGGGAACTATGGCTACACCTTC,CASSYWGTGNYGYTF
NA,13,TRBJ1-4,NA,TRBV6-5,TGTGCCAGTCGCTCCCCGGGAAATGAAAAACTGTTTTTT,CASRSPGNEKLFF
NA,14,TRBJ2-2,NA,TRBV5-1,TGCGCCAGCAGCGCAACTATTGATACCGGGGAGCTGTTTTTT,CASSATIDTGELFF
NA,15,TRBJ2-7,NA,TRBV6-6,TGTGCCAGCAGTTACGCCCTCTCTAGAACCTACGAGCAGTACTTC,CASSYALSRTYEQYF
NA,16,TRBJ1-6,few,TRBV5-1,TGCGCCAGCAGCTTAGAGGGAAACTCCTATAATTCACCCCTCCACTTT,CASSLEGNSYNSPLHF
TRBD2,19,TRBJ2-7,NA,TRBV5-5,TGTGCCAGCAGTCCTCTGGGGGCTAGCGGGAGTACCAGGGCCTACGAGCAGTACTTC,CASSPLGASGSTRAYEQYF
TRBD2,13,TRBJ2-1,NA,TRBV10-3,TGTGCCATCAGTAGGGAGGGGCAGAATGAGCAGTTCTTC,CAISREGQNEQFF
NA,13,TRBJ1-2,NA,TRBV7-2,TGTGCCAGCAGCTTAGACAGGGCCTATGGCTACACCTTC,CASSLDRAYGYTF
NA,13,TRBJ1-2,NA,TRBV4-3,TGCGCCAGCAGCCAAGGGGCTTCCTATGGCTACACCTTC,CASSQGASYGYTF
TRBD2,18,TRBJ2-5,NA,TRBV5-1,TGCGCCAGCAGCTTGGCCCTGGCGGGGGGGCCGTGGGGTGAGACCCAGTACTTC,CASSLALAGGPWGETQYF